The clone carrying this TCR beta chain was counted ten times or more. This record belongs to a study of human T cells and chemical hapten exposure. Germline V gene lookup returns CDR1 DFQATT and CDR2 SNEGSKA (reference sequence). With V trimmed by 4 bases and J by 3 bases, 9 bases remained unmatched. CDR3 size: 15 residues. Time point here: pre-sensitization, week 0. Treatment specified: therapeutic diphenylcyclopropenone sensitization with weekly scalp DPC. TCRdb recomputed calls from the RACE reads with MiXCR, one row per CDR3 protein. Of fewer than 140,000 distinct CDR3 sequences in the sample, roughly an eighth were seen once.

The input for sequencing was whole blood, taken in connection with sensitization to the hapten diphenylcyclopropenone (DPC). The rearrangement joins TRBV20-1 to TRBJ2-3; 8 nucleotides align to TRBD2. This clonotype was obtained from a woman in her forties or fifties with alopecia areata. Some clones in this sample may be carry-over from other donors' samples. As DNA, the CDR3 is TGCAGTGCTATGTCCAGCGGGAGAGGAACAGATACGCAGTATTTT. Translated, it gives CSAMSSGRGTDTQYF.